The present entry profiles one T cell receptor beta chain with its context. What it binds is not known. The data were obtained in a study of CD8+ T cells in alopecia areata. Study conclusions and caveats: Sequences from scalp samples also cover resident alphabeta T cells of normal skin. Lesional scalp displayed greater clonality than normal scalp, most notably in alopecia totalis/universalis. Among patients, TCR sharing was less clear than in mice, a difference possibly due in part to HLA diversity in the patient population.

The sequencing template was cDNA reverse transcribed from extracted RNA. Data came from immunoSEQ multiplex PCR; TCRdb stores just in-frame clones and leaves some out. This table has 3,500 to 5,000 clones, around 68% appearing once. Per germline, CDR1 MNHNY and CDR2 SVGAGI (reference sequence). The CDR3 totals 14 residues. V was shortened by 5 bases and J by 5 bases, with 12 bases between the two germline ends. The source material was skin. This chain connects TRBV6-6 to TRBJ2-2; D is unclear. This TCR was sampled from a human donor in good health. CDR3 sequence reads: CASSRVPGTGELFF. CDR3 coding DNA: TGTGCCAGCAGTCGAGTCCCTGGGACCGGGGAGCTGTTTTTT.